This TCR beta chain is drawn from a study of T cell responses to AZD1222 COVID-19 vaccine. CDR3 length: 13 residues. V lost 8 bases and J lost 4; bases outside the gene matches: 8. Germline V CDR1 and CDR2: SQVTM, ANQGSEA. Some clones are missing from TCRdb's copy, which holds only in-frame ones; the method was immunoSEQ multiplex PCR. The sample shows about 68,000 clones, 65% to 80% of them seen only once. This receptor was taken from an adult in good health. The sequencing here drew on peripheral blood, taken on day 0 of AZD1222 vaccination. The chain uses TRBV29-1 and TRBJ1-2, with 9 bases lining up with TRBD1. The CDR3 spells CSTSGTGFYGYTF. The CDR3 DNA reads TGCAGCACTTCCGGGACAGGGTTCTATGGCTACACCTTC. The variable domain in full, completed from reference TRBV29-1 and TRBJ1-2, reads SAVISQKPSRDICQRGTSLTIQCQVDSQVTMMFWYRQQPGQSLTLIATANQGSEATYESGFVIDKFPISRPNLTFSTLTVSNMSPEDSSIYLCSTSGTGFYGYTFGSGTRLTVV.